Following are 24 T cell receptor beta chains from one sample sequenced in a study of regulatory T cells in long-lasting Graves disease. The time point: newly diagnosed GD, antithyroid drugs for less than 3 months. From PBMCs, RNA was extracted and then used to make the TCR library. HTBI primers from iRepertoire and Arm-PCR of CDR3 regions yielded the TCR beta libraries. TCRdb processed the multiplex PCR reads anew with MiXCR; each CDR3 protein has one entry. The sample has 400,000 to 500,000 distinct CDR3 sequences, less than 15% seen once. These records were also assigned to another study, of T cells in Graves' hyperthyroidism and ophthalmopathy.

Sample: peripheral blood mononuclear cells (PBMCs), taken at new diagnosis, from a patient treated with antithyroid drugs. These receptors were taken from a woman aged 45 to 65 with Graves disease.

The chain joins TRBV19 to TRBJ1-1; perhaps TRBD1 as D (5 bases). The V and J ends lost 4 bases and 10 bases respectively, with 19 bases between them. The CDR3 length is 14 residues. Germline lookup yields CDR1 LNHDA and CDR2 SQIVND (reference sequence). The CDR3: CASSTLGTSVGAFF. DNA of the CDR3: TGTGCCAGTAGTACCCTCGGGACCAGCGTGGGAGCTTTCTTT.

This clonotype was counted only a few times. CDR3 bases: TGCAGTGCTAGAGATGGGGGGGCAACTAATGAAAAACTGTTTTTT. This translates into CSARDGGATNEKLFF. The rearrangement links TRBV20-1 to TRBJ1-4; tentative D call: TRBD1 (5 bases). The germline V and J ends were trimmed by 0 bases and 0 bases, with 8 bases remaining between them. The CDR3 has 15 amino acids. The germline V gene encodes CDR1 DFQATT and CDR2 SNEGSKA (reference sequence).

This clonotype was seen only a few times. The chain links TRBV14 to TRBJ2-3; 8 bases line up with TRBD2. V gave up 1 base and J gave up 4 bases; unmatched junction bases: 4. Germline CDR1 SGHDN, CDR2 FVKESK. This CDR3 has 15 residues. The chain's CDR3 is CASSQGPGLADTQYF. The CDR3 DNA sequence: TGTGCCAGCAGCCAAGGACCGGGACTAGCAGATACGCAGTATTTT. The full variable domain, with the rest looked up from reference TRBV14 and TRBJ2-3, is EAGVTQFPSHSVIEKGQTVTLRCDPISGHDNLYWYRRVMGKEIKFLLHFVKESKQDESGMPNNRFLAERTGGTYSTLKVQPAELEDSGVYFCASSQGPGLADTQYFGPGTRLTVL.

This clonotype was observed a handful of times. This sequence joins TRBV14 and TRBJ2-2; D unresolved. Germline V gives CDR1 SGHDN, CDR2 FVKESK. V lost 1 base and J lost 3, with 6 bases in between. This CDR3 spans 14 amino acids. In DNA, the CDR3 is TGTGCCAGCAGCCAAGTCTCCTACACCGGGGAGCTGTTTTTT. It is translated as CASSQVSYTGELFF.

In its sample, this clonotype was seen a few times. The chain has TRBV5-1 and TRBJ1-1; 8 bases agree with TRBD1. CDR3 length: 17 amino acids. With V trimmed by 4 bases and J by 0 bases, 11 bases remained unmatched. Per germline, CDR1 SGHRS and CDR2 YFSETQ. The chain's CDR3 is CASSEAGTGVMNTEAFF. The CDR3 DNA is TGCGCCAGCAGCGAAGCCGGGACAGGCGTGATGAACACTGAAGCTTTCTTT.

The chain employs TRBV3-1 and TRBJ1-3; D is unclear. CDR3 size: 16 residues. The germline V and J ends were trimmed by 0 bases and 4 bases, with 13 bases remaining between them. Germline V gene sequence: CDR1 LGHDT, CDR2 YNNKEL (reference sequence). The CDR3: CASSQEAYSPGNTIYF. CDR3 DNA sequence: TGTGCCAGCAGCCAAGAGGCGTACTCGCCAGGAAACACCATATATTTT.

This clonotype was seen at least ten times. This sequence joins TRBV12-3 or TRBV12-4 and TRBJ2-7; D gene uncertain. Trimming removed 3 bases from V and 0 bases from J, with 6 bases in between. This CDR3 is built from 13 residues. The CDR3 region has the DNA TGTGCCAGCAGTTTTCAGAACTCCTACGAGCAGTACTTC. Its protein product is CASSFQNSYEQYF.

This clonotype was counted at least ten times. Because the CDR3's place on the DNA is in doubt, the DNA is left out and the CDR3 is given as listed by TCRdb. The chain recombines TRBV5-6 with TRBJ2-7; the table assigns TRBD2, which was not confirmed against the DNA. Germline-derived CDR1 and CDR2 are SGHDT and YYEEEE. With termini counted, the CDR3 has 15 amino acids. The CDR3 loop is CASSVGSGTSGSVYF.

This clonotype was found a few times. The gene calls are TRBV29-1 and TRBJ1-1, with D perhaps TRBD1 (5 bases). Germline V lookup: CDR1 SQVTM, CDR2 ANQGSEA. CDR3 length: 12 amino acids. The V gene lost 6 bases and the J gene lost 3 bases, with 11 bases spanning the gap. This chain's CDR3 is CSVAPGYTEAFF. CDR3 DNA: TGCAGCGTGGCTCCAGGGTACACTGAAGCTTTCTTT.

This clonotype was counted many times. The rearrangement links TRBV6-1 to TRBJ2-1, with 7 bases fitting TRBD2. V shed 7 bases and J 0 bases; nucleotides not matched to a gene: 9. CDR3 length equals 16 residues. Germline CDR1 and CDR2: MNHNS and SASEGT. The CDR3 DNA is TGTGCCAGCAAAAATCCCCTAGCGGCCTCCTACAATGAGCAGTTCTTC. Its translation: CASKNPLAASYNEQFF.

This clonotype has only a few counts. The chain links TRBV9 to TRBJ2-2; TRBD2 agrees at 7 bases. V was clipped by 0 bases and J by 6 bases; unmatched bases: 8. Germline CDR1 SGDLS, CDR2 YYNGEE. This CDR3 spans 16 amino acids. This CDR3 is CASSVAVSGKAGELFF. DNA of the CDR3: TGTGCCAGCAGCGTAGCGGTAAGCGGGAAGGCCGGGGAGCTGTTTTTT.

This clonotype was observed many times. The chain carries TRBV14 and TRBJ2-5; D is undetermined. Trimming shortened V by 1 base and J by 2 bases, and 5 bases separated the two germline ends. This CDR3 spans 13 amino acids. Germline CDR1 SGHDN, CDR2 FVKESK. CDR3 DNA: TGTGCCAGCAGCCAAGGCGTTCAAGAGACCCAGTACTTC. This encodes CASSQGVQETQYF.

The rearrangement joins TRBV4-1 to TRBJ2-5; D perhaps matches TRBD1 (8 bases). V was trimmed by 0 bases and J by 4 bases, leaving 18 bases between them. This CDR3 is built from 17 residues. Looked up from germline, CDR1 is MGHRA and CDR2 is YSYEKL. The CDR3 coding sequence is TGCGCCAGCAGCCAAGAGAGCGGACAGGGCGGGGGAGAGACCCAGTACTTC. This sequence encodes CASSQESGQGGGETQYF.

This chain connects TRBV7-9 to TRBJ2-7; 8 bases map to TRBD2. CDR1 is SEHNR, CDR2 FQNEAQ, per germline (reference sequence). CDR3 length equals 15 residues. With V trimmed by 5 bases and J by 0 bases, 6 bases remained unmatched. The DNA for the CDR3 is TGTGCCAGCAGCGTCGCGGGGGGCACCTCCTACGAGCAGTACTTC. Translated, it gives CASSVAGGTSYEQYF.

This clonotype has more than one count but fewer than ten. J is TRBJ2-2 and V is TRBV10-3, with D perhaps assigned TRBD1 or TRBD2 (6 bases each). The V end was cut by 0 bases, the J end by 7 bases, with 15 bases between. Germline V gene sequence: CDR1 ENHRY, CDR2 SYGVKD. There are 16 residues in the CDR3. This chain's CDR3 is CAISESGGASGGELFF. The CDR3 DNA is TGTGCCATCAGTGAGTCCGGGGGCGCGTCGGGCGGGGAGCTGTTTTTT.

Ten or more counts support this clonotype. V gene TRBV28 combines with J gene TRBJ1-6, with D uncertain. The CDR3 contains 16 residues. Germline V gene data show CDR1 as MDHEN and CDR2 as SYDVKM. V lost 2 bases, J lost 6 bases, and 14 bases lay in between. In nucleotides, the CDR3 is TGTGCCAGCAGTTTAATTTCAGCACAGCTTAATTCACCCCTCCACTTT. Translated: CASSLISAQLNSPLHF.

This clonotype was counted at least ten times. The chain uses TRBV20-1 and TRBJ2-1; 9 bases align to TRBD2. V lost 1 base to trimming and J lost 7 bases; unmatched junction nucleotides: 20. Germline V lookup: CDR1 DFQATT, CDR2 SNEGSKA (reference sequence). The CDR3 loop spans 19 amino acids. The CDR3 here is CSARGGDVGPSGKLNEQFF. In DNA form, the CDR3 reads TGCAGTGCTAGAGGAGGAGACGTGGGGCCTAGCGGGAAATTGAATGAGCAGTTCTTC.

This clonotype was counted at least ten times. V is TRBV20-1 and J is TRBJ2-5; D unresolved. The CDR3 covers 14 residues. The V end was cut by 0 bases, the J end by 2 bases, with 10 bases between. CDR1 DFQATT and CDR2 SNEGSKA come from the germline V gene (reference sequence). Written as DNA, the CDR3 is TGCAGTGCTAGAGATCCGTGGCGGCAAGAGACCCAGTACTTC. This codes for CSARDPWRQETQYF.

This clonotype was detected many times. J is TRBJ2-2 and V is TRBV6-8; D ambiguous. The CDR3 is 15 amino acids. Per germline, CDR1 MNHGY and CDR2 SAAAGT. V lost 6 bases and J lost 2, with 13 bases in between. CDR3 nucleotides: TGTGCCAGCAGACATACCGGGCGAAACACCGGGGAGCTGTTTTTT. Protein product: CASRHTGRNTGELFF.

This chain joins TRBV28 and TRBJ2-3, with 8 bases that match TRBD1. Germline-derived CDR1 and CDR2 are MDHEN and SYDVKM. The CDR3 runs to 17 residues. The trim removed 5 bases at V and 1 base at J, leaving 11 bases unmatched. The CDR3 region has the DNA TGTGCCAGCAGTCTCCGACAGGGGCGTCCCGGCACAGATACGCAGTATTTT. This encodes CASSLRQGRPGTDTQYF. The variable domain in full, completed from reference TRBV28 and TRBJ2-3, reads DVKVTQSSRYLVKRTGEKVFLECVQDMDHENMFWYRQDPGLGLRLIYFSYDVKMKEKGDIPEGYSVSREKKERFSLILESASTNQTSMYLCASSLRQGRPGTDTQYFGPGTRLTVL.

This clonotype was detected a few times. The rearrangement links TRBV5-4 to TRBJ1-1; 11 bases are a match to TRBD1. This CDR3 region has 17 residues. Germline V CDR1 and CDR2: SGHNT, YYREEE (reference sequence). V lost 1 base to trimming and J lost 0 bases; unmatched junction nucleotides: 5. CDR3 amino acids: CASSLPGQGAMNTEAFF. Written as DNA, the CDR3 is TGTGCCAGCAGCTTGCCTGGACAGGGGGCAATGAACACTGAAGCTTTCTTT.

This clonotype occurred many times. The CDR3 here is CASSGTRPEQFF. The CDR3, as DNA: TGCGCCAGCAGTGGGACCCGACCTGAGCAGTTCTTC. The V gene is TRBV10-2, the J gene TRBJ2-1; no firm D call. This CDR3 has 12 residues. With 4 bases removed from V and 9 bases from J, the gap between germline ends came to 10 bases. Germline CDR1 and CDR2: WSHSY and SAAADI.

This clonotype was seen only a few times. The chain couples TRBV7-9 to TRBJ2-7, with 8 bases identical to TRBD2. The CDR3 is 16 residues long. CDR1 is SEHNR, CDR2 FQNEAQ, per germline (reference sequence). V gave up 3 bases and J gave up 7 bases; unmatched junction bases: 14. CDR3 coding DNA: TGTGCCAGCAGCTTGGGATTAGCGGGACTGGGGGTGGAGCAGTACTTC. Its protein product is CASSLGLAGLGVEQYF.

This clonotype was seen at least ten times. The chain couples TRBV28 to TRBJ1-5, with 8 bases identical to TRBD1. Germline lookup yields CDR1 MDHEN and CDR2 SYDVKM. V was clipped by 2 bases and J by 3 bases; unmatched bases: 9. This CDR3 comprises 17 residues. This CDR3 reads CASSLGGSGGFNQPQHF. CDR3 bases: TGTGCCAGCAGTTTAGGGGGGTCAGGGGGCTTCAATCAGCCCCAGCATTTT.